The present T cell receptor (beta chain) was sequenced within a study of control samples from healthy donors and cancer patients. Generated by immunoSEQ multiplex PCR, the TCRdb table keeps only in-frame clones and is missing some. The table has about 230,000 clones, roughly four fifths seen once. Germline V gives CDR1 SGHNT, CDR2 YYREEE (reference sequence). The ends were cut back, 4 bases at V and 5 bases at J, with 15 bases in the middle. This CDR3 spans 14 amino acids. The sequence derives from a woman aged 60 to 75 with lung cancer. This sequence joins TRBV5-4 and TRBJ1-1; no definite D call. The sequenced material came from PBMCs. In DNA form, the CDR3 reads TGTGCCAGCAGCCCCGGGATGAGAGAGACTGAAGCTTTCTTT. Translated, it gives CASSPGMRETEAFF.